The clone carrying this T cell receptor beta chain was counted between two and nine times. Germline CDR1 and CDR2: LGHNA and YNFKEQ. J lost 3 bases, V lost 4 bases, and 14 bases had no gene match. The CDR3 has 18 amino acids. The sample comes from a study of T-cell reconstitution after alpha-beta-depleted transplantation in children. Unique molecular identifiers featured in how the TCRbeta library was prepared. TCRdb reanalysed the PCR reads using MiXCR and keeps one entry per CDR3 protein. The top ten hold around 30% of the sample, which has about a million distinct CDR3 sequences, 25% to 35% seen once.

Source: PBMCs, mostly from graft donor cells, taken 360 days after TCRalphabeta/CD19-depleted stem cell transplant. The source is a boy younger than two who had a stem cell transplant for SCID, so the T cells may come from the graft donor. The chain recombines TRBV4-2 with TRBJ2-2; TRBD1 aligns across 7 bases. CDR3 nucleotide sequence: TGTGCCAGCAGCCTTTCACCTAGGGGGCTAGGAGACACCGGGGAGCTGTTTTTT. It specifies CASSLSPRGLGDTGELFF.